The 14 T cell receptor beta chains given below trace back to one sample, sequenced in a study of cytomegalovirus exposure and HLA in healthy donors. Use of 60 Vbeta and 13 Jbeta primers characterized the PCR. Some clones are missing from TCRdb's copy, which holds only in-frame ones; the method was immunoSEQ multiplex PCR. The data hold roughly 140,000 clones, with over 60% observed a single time. Sequencing used PBMCs. The origin of the receptors is a male donor in good health and CMV-seronegative.

This chain joins TRBV5-6 and TRBJ2-3, with 11 bases identical to TRBD1. This CDR3 contains 15 residues. CDR1 and CDR2 (germline): SGHDT, YYEEEE. The J segment lost 2 bases and the V segment lost 4 bases, leaving 3 bases of the junction unmatched. CDR3: CASSPGQGVTDTQYF. The CDR3 nucleotides are TGTGCCAGCAGCCCGGGACAGGGGGTCACAGATACGCAGTATTTT.

The chain joins TRBV11-2 to TRBJ2-7; a possible D gene is TRBD2 (5 bases). V shed 6 bases and J shed 7 bases, with 19 bases lying between them. This CDR3 contains 14 residues. The germline V gene has CDR1 SGHAT and CDR2 FQNNGV. The CDR3 region is CASRLRTGKGEQYF. The CDR3, as DNA: TGTGCCAGCAGGCTGAGGACCGGGAAAGGGGAGCAGTACTTC.

Regarding this clone: A read error may account for a junction end that differs from germline. The J gene is TRBJ1-2, the V gene TRBV7-9; no reliable D call. Germline CDR1 and CDR2: SEHNR and FQNEAQ (reference sequence). The CDR3 covers 15 residues. The CDR3 reads CSSSLSGRLTYGYTF. In DNA, the CDR3 is TGTTCCAGCAGCTTAAGCGGCAGGCTAACATATGGCTACACCTTC. Drawing the rest from reference TRBV7-9 and TRBJ1-2, the complete variable domain is DTGVSQNPRHKITKRGQNVTFRCDPISEHNRLYWYRQTLGQGPEFLTYFQNEAQLEKSRLLSDRFSAERPKGSFSTLEIQRTEQGDSAMYLCSSSLSGRLTYGYTFGSGTRLTVV.

In its sample, this clone was seen a few times. V gene TRBV30 combines with J gene TRBJ1-4; 7 bases are shared with TRBD1. In germline, CDR1 is GTSNPN, CDR2 SVGIG (reference sequence). V was clipped by 7 bases and J by 4 bases; unmatched bases: 6. This CDR3 region has 13 residues. The CDR3 spells CASFRDSNEKLFF. CDR3 DNA sequence: TGTGCCTCCTTCCGGGACAGTAATGAAAAACTGTTTTTT.

The gene calls are TRBV19 and TRBJ2-6, with 9 bases that match TRBD1. V shed 5 bases, J shed 0 bases, and the junction held 2 bases outside the gene matches. CDR1 is LNHDA, CDR2 SQIVND, per germline (reference sequence). This CDR3 spans 16 amino acids. In DNA, the CDR3 is TGTGCCAGTAGTCCGACAGGGGGCTCTGGGGCCAACGTCCTGACTTTC. Translated, it gives CASSPTGGSGANVLTF.

A word on this clone: The identical CDR3 is also encoded by other nucleotide sequences in the sample. The chain carries TRBV13 and TRBJ2-7; D call uncertain. There are 12 residues in the CDR3. Germline V gene sequence: CDR1 PRHDT, CDR2 FYEKMQ (reference sequence). V was trimmed by 4 bases and J by 0 bases, leaving 4 bases between them. This chain's CDR3 is CASSSSSYEQYF. CDR3 coding DNA: TGTGCCAGCAGCTCCTCCTCCTACGAGCAGTACTTC.

The rearrangement links TRBV4-3 to TRBJ1-1; 10 nucleotides match TRBD1. CDR1 and CDR2 from the germline V gene are LGHNA and YSLEER. With V trimmed by 1 base and J by 4 bases, 6 bases remained unmatched. The CDR3 extends over 16 amino acids. The CDR3 loop reads CASSQGTGGIGTEAFF. The CDR3 DNA is TGCGCCAGCAGCCAAGGGACAGGGGGAATCGGCACTGAAGCTTTCTTT.

The chain links TRBV7-9 to TRBJ2-3; maybe TRBD1 (5 bases). The CDR3 covers 17 residues. V lost 0 bases to trimming and J lost 1 base, with 14 bases between them. Germline-derived CDR1 and CDR2 are SEHNR and FQNEAQ (reference sequence). CDR3 sequence reads: CASSLALGENGTDTQYF. The DNA of the CDR3 is TGTGCCAGCAGCTTAGCGTTAGGGGAAAACGGCACAGATACGCAGTATTTT.

The rearrangement links TRBV6-4 to TRBJ2-2, with a possible D match to TRBD2 (5 bases). The CDR3 is made up of 15 amino acids. Germline loops: CDR1 MRHNA, CDR2 SNTAGT. Trimming left V 10 bases short and J 0 bases short, with 15 bases between. The CDR3 sequence: CATSLDGTNTGELFF. The CDR3 coding sequence is TGTGCCACCTCCCTGGACGGGACGAACACCGGGGAGCTGTTTTTT.

This chain joins TRBV25-1 and TRBJ1-6; D not certain. The CDR3 is made up of 14 amino acids. Between the trimmed V and J ends, which lost 6 bases and 10 bases, there was a span of 16 bases. Per germline, CDR1 MGHDK and CDR2 SYGVNS. CDR3 in DNA: TGTGCCAGCAGCCTACAGAGCTCTGGATCACCCCTCCACTTT. Protein: CASSLQSSGSPLHF.

The chain combines TRBV7-3 with TRBJ2-7, with 9 bases identical to TRBD1. V dropped 3 bases and J dropped 6; count of bases not matched to a gene: 6. CDR1 SGHTA and CDR2 FQGTGA come from the germline V gene. The CDR3 length is 14 residues. The CDR3 is CASSFRDRVLEQYF. CDR3 in DNA: TGTGCCAGCAGCTTCCGGGACAGGGTACTCGAGCAGTACTTC.

The chain is built from TRBV7-8 and TRBJ2-3; D is possibly TRBD2 (6 bases). The CDR3 is 17 amino acids. The V end was cut by 5 bases, the J end by 6 bases, with 24 bases between. Germline V gives CDR1 SGHVS, CDR2 FQNEAQ. For the CDR3, the DNA is TGTGCCAGCAGCGAGACCTCCGGGACTCGGGGGTCGGATACGCAGTATTTT. Its translation is CASSETSGTRGSDTQYF. Combining the CDR3 with reference TRBV7-8 and TRBJ2-3 gives the whole variable domain GAGVSQSPRYKVAKRGQDVALRCDPISGHVSLFWYQQALGQGPEFLTYFQNEAQLDKSGLPSDRFFAERPEGSVSTLKIQRTQQEDSAVYLCASSETSGTRGSDTQYFGPGTRLTVL.

The chain combines TRBV6-5 with TRBJ1-1; 7 nucleotides align to TRBD1. This CDR3 contains 12 residues. Per germline, CDR1 MNHEY and CDR2 SVGAGI. The J segment lost 4 bases and the V segment lost 7 bases, leaving 3 bases of the junction unmatched. This CDR3 is CASTNRGTEAFF. The DNA for the CDR3 is TGTGCCAGCACCAACAGGGGCACTGAAGCTTTCTTT.

This rearrangement joins TRBV10-3 to TRBJ2-7, with TRBD2 matching 8 bases. Germline assignment: CDR1 ENHRY and CDR2 SYGVKD. CDR3 length: 15 residues. Trimming took 4 bases from V and 2 from J; bases not matched to a gene: 7. CDR3 loop: CAISAQSGGTYEQYF. The CDR3 region has the DNA TGTGCCATCAGTGCTCAGAGCGGGGGTACCTACGAGCAGTACTTC.